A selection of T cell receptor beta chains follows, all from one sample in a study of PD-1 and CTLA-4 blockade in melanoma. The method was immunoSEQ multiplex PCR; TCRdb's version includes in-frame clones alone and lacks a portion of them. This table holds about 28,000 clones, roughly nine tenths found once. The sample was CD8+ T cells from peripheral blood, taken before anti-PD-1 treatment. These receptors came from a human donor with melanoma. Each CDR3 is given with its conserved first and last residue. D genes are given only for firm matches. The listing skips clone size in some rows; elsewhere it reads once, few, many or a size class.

TGTGCCAGCAGTCTTCCGGACCGCATGAACACTGAAGCTTTCTTT	CASSLPDRMNTEAFF	.	.	15	TRBV6-5	TRBJ1-1
TGTGCCAGCAAGGGGATGGGGGGATACTATGGCTACACCTTC	CASKGMGGYYGYTF	.	.	14	TRBV6-5	TRBJ1-2
TGCAGCGCACCCGCGTACACAGATACGCAGTATTTT	CSAPAYTDTQYF	.	.	12	TRBV29-1	TRBJ2-3
TGTGCCACCTGGGGGACTAGCGGGTACACCGGGGAGCTGTTTTTT	CATWGTSGYTGELFF	.	TRBD2	15	TRBV7-9	TRBJ2-2
TGTGCCAGCTTCGGGGGTTTGGCCGGGGAGCTGTTTTTT	CASFGGLAGELFF	once	.	13	TRBV28	TRBJ2-2
TGTGCCAGCAGCCAAGAAGGGGACAGAACCTACGAGCAGTACTTC	CASSQEGDRTYEQYF	.	TRBD1	15	TRBV3-1/TRBV3-2	TRBJ2-7
TGTGCCAGCAGCCAAGATCACGGGAGGGCCCGGGATGAGCAGTTCTTC	CASSQDHGRARDEQFF	.	TRBD2	16	TRBV14	TRBJ2-1
TGTGCCAGTAGTGCTTTCACTAGCGGGAGGAACAATGAGCAGTTCTTC	CASSAFTSGRNNEQFF	.	TRBD2	16	TRBV19	TRBJ2-1
TGTGCCAGTAGTCCTCAGGACTTCTCGGGCCCAGCTTTCTTT	CASSPQDFSGPAFF	.	.	14	TRBV19	TRBJ1-1
TGTGCCAGAAGCTTGGCCTGCAGGGGGAGGGAGCTGTTTTTT	CARSLACRGRELFF	.	TRBD1	14	TRBV5-3	TRBJ2-2
TGTGCCAGCAGCTCGACTAGCGGGATTTACAATGAGCAGTTCTTC	CASSSTSGIYNEQFF	.	TRBD2	15	TRBV7-9	TRBJ2-1
TGTGCCAGCAGCCCCCAGGAGGGAGAGACCCAGTACTTC	CASSPQEGETQYF	few	.	13	TRBV12-3/TRBV12-4	TRBJ2-5
TGTGCCAGCAGTTTTCCAAATGAGCAGTTCTTC	CASSFPNEQFF	.	.	11	TRBV28	TRBJ2-1
TGCAGCGTACGGGACGGAAGAGGCTACGAGCAGTACTTC	CSVRDGRGYEQYF	.	.	13	TRBV29-1	TRBJ2-7
TGTGCCAGCAGCCAGTGGGTTATAACGGACACTGAAGCTTTCTTT	CASSQWVITDTEAFF	few	.	15	TRBV14	TRBJ1-1
TGTGCCTGGAGTGAGGGGGGCACTGAAGCTTTCTTT	CAWSEGGTEAFF	.	.	12	TRBV30	TRBJ1-1
TGTGCCAGCAACGCGGGGCACGAGTCACATGAAGCTTTCTTT	CASNAGHESHEAFF	.	.	14	TRBV9	TRBJ1-1
TGTGCCAGCAGCCCCCCGGGACGCCTGTCGACCACCGGGGAGCTGTTTTTT	CASSPPGRLSTTGELFF	.	.	17	TRBV9	TRBJ2-2
TGTGCCACCAGTGATTGGGCCGGGGAGCTGTTTTTT	CATSDWAGELFF	once	.	12	TRBV24-1	TRBJ2-2
TGCGCCAGCAGCTTCAGGACGGTTAGTGGGAACTCCTACGAGCAGTACTTC	CASSFRTVSGNSYEQYF	.	.	17	TRBV4-1	TRBJ2-7
TGTGCCATCAGTGAGTCAGCCACCCAAGAGACCCAGTACTTC	CAISESATQETQYF	.	.	14	TRBV10-3	TRBJ2-5
TGTGCCCCCGTGACAGGCCCCGGAAACACCATATATTTT	CAPVTGPGNTIYF	few	.	13	TRBV6-4	TRBJ1-3
TGCAGCGTTCGGACCTCCGGCTCCTACGAGCAGTACTTC	CSVRTSGSYEQYF	.	.	13	TRBV29-1	TRBJ2-7
TGTGCCAGCAGCCCACGGGCCAGAACCTCCTATAATTCACCCCTCCACTTT	CASSPRARTSYNSPLHF	once	.	17	TRBV7-2	TRBJ1-6
TGTGCCAGTAGTTGGGGACTGTACTCCTACAATGAGCAGTTCTTC	CASSWGLYSYNEQFF	.	.	15	TRBV19	TRBJ2-1
TGTGCCAGCAGTTACCTGGGACAGGGGAATGAGCAGTTCTTC	CASSYLGQGNEQFF	once	TRBD1	14	TRBV6-2/TRBV6-3	TRBJ2-1
TGTGCCAGCGGAGATGGGTCCTACGGCTACACCTTC	CASGDGSYGYTF	once	.	12	TRBV7-9	TRBJ1-2
TGTGCCAGCAGCTTAGGGGCCCAAGCTGAAGCTTTCTTT	CASSLGAQAEAFF	.	.	13	TRBV11-2	TRBJ1-1
TGCAGCGTTGAAAGGGGTAGCAATGAGCAGTTCTTC	CSVERGSNEQFF	.	.	12	TRBV29-1	TRBJ2-1
TGTGCCAGCAGCTGGACAGGGACTCAGCCCCAGCATTTT	CASSWTGTQPQHF	.	TRBD1	13	TRBV6-2/TRBV6-3	TRBJ1-5
TGTGCCAGCAGCTCTGGACAGGGTGGCTTTTACGAGCAGTACTTC	CASSSGQGGFYEQYF	.	TRBD1	15	TRBV7-9	TRBJ2-7
TGTGCCAGCAGCCCCGGGACTAGTCCCTCCTACAATGAGCAGTTCTTC	CASSPGTSPSYNEQFF	.	TRBD2	16	TRBV5-8	TRBJ2-1
TGTGCCAGCAGCCGGAGGGGGGTCGGGGAACTGTTTTTT	CASSRRGVGELFF	.	.	13	TRBV12-3/TRBV12-4	TRBJ1-4
TGTGCCAGCAGTCCCAGGTCTACCGAGGGCTATGGCTACACCTTC	CASSPRSTEGYGYTF	.	.	15	TRBV27	TRBJ1-2
TGTGCCAGCAGTGACCCCGCAGGCTACTCGGGCGAGCAGTACTTC	CASSDPAGYSGEQYF	.	.	15	TRBV2	TRBJ2-7
TGTGCCAGCAGCTCATTTCTTCAGGGGAATCAGCCCCAGCATTTT	CASSSFLQGNQPQHF	.	.	15	TRBV7-2	TRBJ1-5
TGTGCCAGCAGTTCCCGACTAGCACCCGAGCAGTTCTTC	CASSSRLAPEQFF	.	TRBD2	13	TRBV28	TRBJ2-1
TGCAGCGTTGAGGGGGGGAATTCGAACACCGGGGAGCTGTTTTTT	CSVEGGNSNTGELFF	.	TRBD2	15	TRBV29-1	TRBJ2-2
TGTGCCAGCAGCTCTGCGACTATCACCTACGAGCAGTACTTC	CASSSATITYEQYF	once	.	14	TRBV13	TRBJ2-7
TGTGCCAGTAGTATGGGGGGGGGCTCCTACAATGAGCAGTTCTTC	CASSMGGGSYNEQFF	.	TRBD2	15	TRBV19	TRBJ2-1
TGCGCCAGCAGCTCCGGGACAGGGGAGTTCTTC	CASSSGTGEFF	once	TRBD1	11	TRBV5-1	TRBJ2-1
TGTGCCAGCAGCCTCCCCCCACAGGGAGGTAGCGGGGAGCTGTTTTTT	CASSLPPQGGSGELFF	.	.	16	TRBV2	TRBJ2-2
TGTGCCAGCAGTTTGCCAGGGCTAGCCAAAAACATTCAGTACTTC	CASSLPGLAKNIQYF	.	.	15	TRBV28	TRBJ2-4
TGTGCCAGCAGCGGAGACATCGACCCTTCCTGGGACTACACCTTC	CASSGDIDPSWDYTF	.	.	15	TRBV9	TRBJ1-2
TGTGCCAGTAGTTTCCGGGACAGTCAGACCCTCCACTTT	CASSFRDSQTLHF	few	TRBD1	13	TRBV19	TRBJ1-6
TGTGCCAGCAGTGACGGAGACAGCGAGCTATACGAGCAGTACTTC	CASSDGDSELYEQYF	.	.	15	TRBV2	TRBJ2-7
TGTGCCAGTAGTATTAGCAGCGGGGCAAACTCCTACAATGAGCAGTTCTTC	CASSISSGANSYNEQFF	.	TRBD2	17	TRBV19	TRBJ2-1
TGTGCCATCAGTGACACGGAGGGTCCCTACGAGCAGTACTTC	CAISDTEGPYEQYF	.	.	14	TRBV10-3	TRBJ2-7
TGTGCCAGCAGTGAAGGCCCCGCGGAAGAAAAACTGTTTTTT	CASSEGPAEEKLFF	once	.	14	TRBV6-1	TRBJ1-4
TGTGCCAGCAGCGCTGGAAGCAATCAGCCCCAGCATTTT	CASSAGSNQPQHF	.	.	13	TRBV7-9	TRBJ1-5
TGTGCCAGTAGTATAGGTGGGACAGGTGGAGAAGCTTTCTTT	CASSIGGTGGEAFF	.	TRBD1	14	TRBV19	TRBJ1-1
TGTGCCAGCAGAAATTTAGCGGGAGGGAGGACAGATACGCAGTATTTT	CASRNLAGGRTDTQYF	.	TRBD2	16	TRBV7-9	TRBJ2-3
TGTGCCAGCAGCTTTAGACTTGGCACAGATACGCAGTATTTT	CASSFRLGTDTQYF	.	.	14	TRBV13	TRBJ2-3
TGCGCCAGCAGGACTGGCGGGGCCAACGTCCTGACTTTC	CASRTGGANVLTF	.	.	13	TRBV10-2	TRBJ2-6
TGTGCCAGCAGTTACTGGCGACAGTCCGGGGAGCTGTTTTTT	CASSYWRQSGELFF	once	.	14	TRBV6-5	TRBJ2-2
TGTGCCAGCAGCCCTTTAGCAGGGGGACTGGGCGACGGCTACACCTTC	CASSPLAGGLGDGYTF	.	TRBD1	16	TRBV3-1/TRBV3-2	TRBJ1-2
TGTGCCAGTAACGAGGTCTCGAATTCACCCCTCCACTTT	CASNEVSNSPLHF	once	.	13	TRBV19	TRBJ1-6
TGTGCCAGCAGCACCGGGCCAAGGGCGGCCGAGCAGTACTTC	CASSTGPRAAEQYF	.	.	14	TRBV27	TRBJ2-7